This entry features one T cell receptor (beta chain) sequence. This sample is part of a study of identical twins. One entry per CDR3 protein, called by TCRdb with MiXCR from the 5' RACE reads. The sample has some 690,000 distinct CDR3 sequences, around 20% seen once; the top ten hold roughly 4%. This CDR3 is built from 16 residues. Looked up from germline, CDR1 is KGHDR and CDR2 is SFDVKD. Between the trimmed V and J ends, which lost 3 bases and 0 bases, there was a span of 11 bases. The data were also submitted as part of a second study, on T cells expressing NK-cell markers. Per that study: Sorted T-cell subsets CD3+CD56+NKG2C+, CD3+CD56+NKG2C- and CD3+CD56-NKG2C+ were TCR beta-sequenced. Among the eight sequenced donors, seven tested HCMV-seropositive and one tested seronegative. The dominant NKG2C+ clonotypes represented roughly 1.0-7.5% of CD8+ T cells in more than five donors. A handful of donors showed these clonotypes also leading the CD3+CD56-NKG2C+ fraction.

The TCR comes from a woman aged 18-35 years in good health. Sequencing was done on a sample of PBMCs. The chain is built from TRBV24-1 and TRBJ2-1; D might be TRBD1 (6 bases). Written as DNA, the CDR3 is TGTGCCACCAGTGATGCGGACAGCGACTCCTACAATGAGCAGTTCTTC. Its translation is CATSDADSDSYNEQFF.